This T cell receptor (beta chain) was sequenced for a study of brain T cells in children with intractable seizures (dated by TCRdb to about 2021). Study-level background: A NanoString immunology panel was first used to screen resected brain tissue from 40 to 55 pediatric epilepsy surgery cases for immune gene transcripts. Among the roughly 12 selected surgery cases, pre-surgery blood was additionally sequenced for eight, leaving four cases with brain tissue only.

The intended sense of this specimen's time point label: resected brain tissue, or blood drawn just prior to surgery. The surgery cases with the highest brain T cell transcript signatures were chosen for TCR beta chain sequencing of brain tissue, and also of blood when blood was available. Prior to surgery, the patients had been treated with at least one anti-epileptic drug. The TCR-sequenced patients were children whose drug-resistant epilepsy was caused by tuberous sclerosis complex, focal cortical dysplasia, Rasmussen encephalitis or hemimegalencephaly. The Monarch genomic DNA purification kit was used to extract bulk genomic DNA from unsorted brain tissue and from whole blood. Overall results and qualifications from the work: Viral specificity was inferred solely from CDR3 sequence similarity, and the HCMV serostatus of the patients was not known. Because pre- and post-surgery blood were sequenced to different depths, clones absent from the pre-surgery sample may reflect undersampling.

The immunoSEQ assay was applied to genomic DNA to generate the TCR beta chain sequences. Per the original workflow: CDR3 sequences that did not begin with the conserved framework cysteine at position 104 were removed by hand. To get clonality, the normalized Shannon's Diversity Index was subtracted from one, giving values from 0 (maximal diversity) to 1 (oligoclonal). Differences in the frequency of the same CDR3 between samples, such as brain versus blood, were assessed with chi-squared comparison-of-proportions tests. Public clonotypes were identified through searches of immuneACCESS, and similarity to known antiviral clonotypes was evaluated with the VDJdb browser. Sourced from immuneACCESS, this table was stored by TCRdb with only in-frame sequences that have V and J called. A share of the clones is absent; for the studies checked, an unresolved V gene accounts for under half, and the remainder has no known explanation. D and trimming come from the DNA, and the V and J calls and clone size come from that table. Present in this sample are fewer than 50,000 clones, more than 80% of which were seen just once. The ten largest account for 6.3% of the sample.

The CDR3 holds 14 amino acids from the cysteine to the phenylalanine. Only the CDR3 part of the read is kept: 42 bases, read in frame from the first base. Trimming costs V 4 bases and J 4 bases, and their ends lie 13 bases apart. CDR1 SEHNR and CDR2 FQNEAQ were looked up in the germline V gene (reference sequence). Regarding this clone: Its binding antigen is unknown. It has no much larger one-base neighbor in the sample; base qualities were not kept.

This TCR came from a girl aged 2-15 years with tuberous sclerosis and intractable seizures. Recombination connected TRBV7-9 to TRBJ1-2; a tentative D match to TRBD1 spans 6 bases. The specimen was peripheral blood, collected at surgery. The DNA sequence is as follows: TGTGCCAGCAGCTCATCTACAGGGTCCTATGGCTACACCTTC. It encodes CASSSSTGSYGYTF.